The sequence of this T cell receptor beta chain was determined in a study of immune heterogeneity within non-small cell lung tumors. This clonotype is labeled medium-sized. Amplification of the TCR beta CDR3 was achieved through multiplex PCR with 32 V and 13 J primers. MiXCR, applied by TCRdb to the multiplex PCR reads, yields one record per CDR3 protein. The sample has 2,500 to 3,000 distinct CDR3 sequences, roughly 26% seen once; the top ten hold just under 20%. Template input was genomic DNA from bulk tumor (around 600 ng per sample). Doctors removed several biopsies from each primary tumor during surgery, keeping them far apart. Samples came from untreated patients having curative surgery for newly diagnosed non-small cell lung cancer. Samples were obtained from newly diagnosed non-small cell lung cancer patients who were having surgery with curative intent. What was sequenced was lung tumor tissue. The TCR was taken from a man aged 60 to 75 with non-small cell lung cancer.

The CDR3 spells CASSLRDPRGGTEAFF. The CDR3 nucleotides read TGTGCCAGCAGTTTACGGGATCCCCGGGGAGGCACTGAAGCTTTCTTT. The chain combines TRBV12-3 or TRBV12-4 with TRBJ1-1; no clear D gene. V shed 2 bases and J shed 4 bases, with 17 bases lying between them. The length of the CDR3 is 16 residues.